The rows below give T cell receptor beta chains drawn from one sample of a study of blood T cell repertoires in COVID-19. Some clones are missing from TCRdb's copy, which holds only in-frame ones; the method was immunoSEQ multiplex PCR. The table includes approximately 470,000 clones, 87% detected once. The material sequenced was PBMCs or T cells enriched from blood (not recorded which). These TCRs come from a woman under 30 who had recovered from COVID-19. CDR3s include the opening cysteine and the closing phenylalanine or tryptophan. A D gene is named only where the DNA matches it firmly. A row's size may be missing; if present it is once, few, many or a size class.

TRBV2,TRBJ1-2,.,.,CASVGQAGNYGYTF,TGTGCCAGCGTAGGCCAGGCCGGCAACTATGGCTACACCTTC
TRBV3-1/TRBV3-2,TRBJ1-2,TRBD1,.,CASSQDGQGHYGYTF,TGTGCCAGCAGCCAAGACGGACAGGGGCACTATGGCTACACCTTC
TRBV6-5,TRBJ1-1,.,.,CASRALEGVAEAFF,TGTGCCAGCAGAGCCCTTGAAGGAGTCGCTGAAGCTTTCTTT
TRBV9,TRBJ2-2,TRBD2,.,CASGRAAREPRELFF,TGTGCCAGCGGGAGGGCGGCGAGAGAACCGCGGGAGCTGTTTTTT
TRBV11-3,TRBJ2-1,TRBD1,.,CASSGTGGTYNEQFF,TGTGCCAGCAGTGGTACAGGGGGTACCTACAATGAGCAGTTCTTC
TRBV25-1,TRBJ1-2,.,.,CASSALTRGYTF,TGTGCCAGCAGTGCCCTCACGAGGGGCTACACCTTC
TRBV4-1,TRBJ2-7,TRBD1,.,CASSQVGRGNEQYF,TGCGCCAGCAGCCAAGTGGGCAGGGGGAACGAGCAGTACTTC
TRBV2,TRBJ1-1,TRBD1,once,CASSLDRASNTEAFF,TGTGCCAGCAGTTTAGACAGGGCCTCTAACACTGAAGCTTTCTTT
TRBV19,TRBJ2-5,.,.,CASSSGGTQYF,TGTGCCAGTAGTAGCGGTGGGACCCAGTACTTC
TRBV6-6,TRBJ2-1,.,.,CASSYDEENEQFF,TGTGCCAGCAGTTACGATGAGGAGAATGAGCAGTTCTTC
TRBV3-1/TRBV3-2,TRBJ2-3,.,.,CASSLAARPDTQYF,TGTGCCAGCAGCCTGGCGGCCCGGCCAGATACGCAGTATTTT
TRBV28,TRBJ1-2,TRBD1,.,CASTSGGPGYGYTF,TGTGCCAGCACCTCAGGGGGGCCTGGCTATGGCTACACCTTC
TRBV5-6,TRBJ2-5,.,.,CASSLDRLQETQYF,TGTGCCAGCAGCTTGGACAGACTACAAGAGACCCAGTACTTC
TRBV10-2,TRBJ2-7,.,.,CASRRVTGEQYF,TGCGCCAGCAGGCGGGTAACGGGGGAGCAGTACTTC
TRBV28,TRBJ1-3,TRBD1,.,CATWTGGNTIYF,TGTGCCACCTGGACAGGGGGAAACACCATATATTTT
TRBV19,TRBJ1-4,TRBD1,.,CASSGQGTEKLFF,TGTGCCAGCTCGGGACAGGGAACCGAAAAACTGTTTTTT
TRBV3-1/TRBV3-2,TRBJ2-3,.,.,CASSPTGTDTQYF,TGTGCCAGCAGCCCCACTGGCACAGATACGCAGTATTTT
TRBV30,TRBJ1-6,.,.,CACETGQNSPLHF,TGTGCCTGCGAGACAGGCCAGAATTCACCCCTCCACTTT
TRBV28,TRBJ2-3,TRBD1,.,CASQHRDRVKGTQYF,TGTGCCAGCCAACACCGGGACAGGGTAAAGGGTACGCAGTATTTT
TRBV30,TRBJ2-1,TRBD1,.,CAWSGTGSYNEQFF,TGTGCCTGGAGCGGGACAGGGTCCTACAATGAGCAGTTCTTC
TRBV28,TRBJ1-6,.,.,CASSEANSPLHF,TGTGCCAGCAGCGAAGCAAATTCACCCCTCCACTTT
TRBV25-1,TRBJ1-2,TRBD1,.,CASSEWDREFGYGYTF,TGTGCCAGCAGTGAATGGGACAGGGAATTCGGCTATGGCTACACCTTC
TRBV2,TRBJ1-2,TRBD1,few,CASEGAYGYTF,TGTGCCAGCGAGGGGGCGTATGGCTACACCTTC
TRBV7-2,TRBJ2-7,TRBD2,.,CASSTHLAGSYEQYF,TGTGCCAGCAGCACACACCTAGCGGGGAGCTACGAGCAGTACTTC
TRBV11-2,TRBJ1-4,.,.,CASSLRQGLNLNEKLFF,TGTGCCAGCAGCTTGAGGCAGGGCCTGAACCTTAATGAAAAACTGTTTTTT
TRBV2,TRBJ1-1,.,.,CASRPSPTPEAFF,TGTGCCAGCAGACCGAGCCCAACCCCTGAAGCTTTCTTT
TRBV19,TRBJ1-5,TRBD1,.,CASSIRPGTGVNQPQHF,TGTGCCAGTAGTATTCGACCCGGGACAGGAGTCAATCAGCCCCAGCATTTT
TRBV11-2,TRBJ2-5,TRBD2,.,CASSLDLGGETQYF,TGTGCCAGCAGCTTAGATCTCGGGGGGGAGACCCAGTACTTC